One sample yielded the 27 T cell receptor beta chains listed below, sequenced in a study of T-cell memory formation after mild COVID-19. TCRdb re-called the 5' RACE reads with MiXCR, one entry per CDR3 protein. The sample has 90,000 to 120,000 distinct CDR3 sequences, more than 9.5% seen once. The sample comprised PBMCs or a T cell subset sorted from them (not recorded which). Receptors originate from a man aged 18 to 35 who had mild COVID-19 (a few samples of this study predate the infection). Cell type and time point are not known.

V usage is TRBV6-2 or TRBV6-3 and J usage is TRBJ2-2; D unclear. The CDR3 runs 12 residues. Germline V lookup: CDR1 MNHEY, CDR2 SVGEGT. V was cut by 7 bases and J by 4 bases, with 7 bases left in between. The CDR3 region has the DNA TGTGCCAGCAACCCGGGCACCGGGGAGCTGTTTTTT. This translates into CASNPGTGELFF.

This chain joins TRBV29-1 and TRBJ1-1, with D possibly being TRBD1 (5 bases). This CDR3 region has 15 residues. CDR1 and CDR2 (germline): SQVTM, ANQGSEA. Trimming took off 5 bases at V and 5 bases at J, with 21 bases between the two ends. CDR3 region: CSVLPTAAQGTEAFF. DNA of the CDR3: TGCAGCGTTCTTCCGACAGCTGCCCAAGGGACTGAAGCTTTCTTT.

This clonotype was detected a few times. DNA for the CDR3: TGTGCCAGTAGTACTCTCGGTCGGACATTAGCCAAAAACATTCAGTACTTC. Encoded protein: CASSTLGRTLAKNIQYF. The rearrangement uses TRBV19 and TRBJ2-4, with D perhaps matching TRBD1 (5 bases). V lost 4 bases and J 0 bases, leaving 16 bases between the germline ends. CDR3 length equals 17 residues. CDR1 is LNHDA and CDR2 is SQIVND in the germline V gene (reference sequence).

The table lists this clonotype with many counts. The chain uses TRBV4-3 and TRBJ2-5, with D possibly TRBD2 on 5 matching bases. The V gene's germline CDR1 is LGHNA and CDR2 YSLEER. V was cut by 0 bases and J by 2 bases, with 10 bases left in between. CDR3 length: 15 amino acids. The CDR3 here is CASSQDARAQETQYF. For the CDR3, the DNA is TGCGCCAGCAGCCAAGACGCGCGGGCACAAGAGACCCAGTACTTC.

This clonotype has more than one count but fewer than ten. The CDR3 loop reads CASRRGLTGELFF. The DNA for the CDR3 is TGTGCCAGCCGCAGGGGGCTGACCGGGGAGCTGTTTTTT. The V and J genes are TRBV6-2 or TRBV6-3 and TRBJ2-2, with 8 positions matching TRBD1. The CDR3 sequence is 13 residues long. V was pared by 8 bases and J by 5 bases, with 4 bases of the junction left unmatched. Germline values: CDR1 MNHEY, CDR2 SVGEGT.

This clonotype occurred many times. CDR3 sequence: CASSFPPAGGTDTQYF. The CDR3 region has the DNA TGTGCCAGCAGCTTTCCGCCAGCGGGGGGCACAGATACGCAGTATTTT. The chain links TRBV13 to TRBJ2-3; 8 nucleotides align to TRBD2. The CDR3 runs 16 residues. Germline values: CDR1 PRHDT, CDR2 FYEKMQ (reference sequence). V shed 3 bases, J shed 1 base, and the junction held 6 bases outside the gene matches.

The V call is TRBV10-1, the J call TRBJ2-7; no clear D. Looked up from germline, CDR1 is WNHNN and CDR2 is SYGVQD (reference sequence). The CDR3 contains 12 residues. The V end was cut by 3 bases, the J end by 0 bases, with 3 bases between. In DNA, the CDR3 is TGCGCCAGCAGTGATTTCTCCTACGAGCAGTACTTC. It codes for CASSDFSYEQYF.

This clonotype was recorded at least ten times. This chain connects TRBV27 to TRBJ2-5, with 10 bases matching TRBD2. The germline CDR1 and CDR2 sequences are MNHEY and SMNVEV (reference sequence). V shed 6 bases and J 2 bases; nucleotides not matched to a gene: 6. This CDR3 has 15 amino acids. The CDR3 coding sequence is TGTGCCAGCAGCTCTCGGACTAGCGGACAAGAGACCCAGTACTTC. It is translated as CASSSRTSGQETQYF.

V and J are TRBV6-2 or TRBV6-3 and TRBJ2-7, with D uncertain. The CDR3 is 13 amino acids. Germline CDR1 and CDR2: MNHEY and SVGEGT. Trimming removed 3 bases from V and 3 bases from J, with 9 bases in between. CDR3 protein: CASSYGNSYEQYF. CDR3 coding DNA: TGTGCCAGCAGTTATGGGAACAGCTACGAGCAGTACTTC.

Here the CDR3 reads CASSLGVSGYYEQYF. The CDR3, as DNA: TGTGCCAGCAGCTTAGGGGTTAGCGGGTACTACGAGCAGTACTTC. The V call is TRBV7-9, the J call TRBJ2-7; TRBD2 agrees at 7 bases. CDR1 and CDR2 from the germline V gene are SEHNR and FQNEAQ (reference sequence). V dropped 1 base and J dropped 3; count of bases not matched to a gene: 6. The CDR3 contains 15 residues.

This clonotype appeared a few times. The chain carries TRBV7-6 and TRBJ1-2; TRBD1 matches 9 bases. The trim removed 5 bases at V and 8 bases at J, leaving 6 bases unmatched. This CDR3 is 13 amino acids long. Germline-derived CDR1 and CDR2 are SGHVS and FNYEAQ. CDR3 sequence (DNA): TGTGCCAGCAGCACTGGACAGGGGAAAGGCTACACCTTC. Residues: CASSTGQGKGYTF.

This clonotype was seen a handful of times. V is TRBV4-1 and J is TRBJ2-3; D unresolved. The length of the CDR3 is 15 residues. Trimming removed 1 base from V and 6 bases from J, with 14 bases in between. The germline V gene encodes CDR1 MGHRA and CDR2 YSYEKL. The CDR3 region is CASSQGSLARDTQYF. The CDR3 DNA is TGCGCCAGCAGCCAAGGATCACTGGCACGTGATACGCAGTATTTT.

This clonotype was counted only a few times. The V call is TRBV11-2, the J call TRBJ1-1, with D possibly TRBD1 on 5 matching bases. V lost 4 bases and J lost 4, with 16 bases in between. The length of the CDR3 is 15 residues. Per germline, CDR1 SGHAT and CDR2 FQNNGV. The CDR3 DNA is TGTGCCAGCAGCTCCCTAACGGCGGGGGGCACTGAAGCTTTCTTT. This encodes CASSSLTAGGTEAFF.

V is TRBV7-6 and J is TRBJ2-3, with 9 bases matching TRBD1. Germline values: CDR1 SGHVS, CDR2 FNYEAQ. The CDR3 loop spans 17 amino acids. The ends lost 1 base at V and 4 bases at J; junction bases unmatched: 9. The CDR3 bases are TGTGCCAGCAGCTTAGAGACAGGGGGTGTTGGTTCAGATACGCAGTATTTT. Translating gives CASSLETGGVGSDTQYF.

CDR3 DNA sequence: TGTGCCAGCAGTTTCACCCCCCAGGGTTCTGGGGCCAACGTCCTGACTTTC. Its translation: CASSFTPQGSGANVLTF. This rearrangement joins TRBV6-5 to TRBJ2-6, with D possibly TRBD1 on 5 matching bases. V lost 4 bases and J 1 base, leaving 14 bases between the germline ends. The CDR3 covers 17 residues. Germline V gene data show CDR1 as MNHEY and CDR2 as SVGAGI.

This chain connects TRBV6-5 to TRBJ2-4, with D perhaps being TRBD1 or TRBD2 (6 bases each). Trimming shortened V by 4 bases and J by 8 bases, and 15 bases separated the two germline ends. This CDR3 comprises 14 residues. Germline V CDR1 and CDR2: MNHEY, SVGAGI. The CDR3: CASSFGGRGDIQYF. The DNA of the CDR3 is TGTGCCAGCAGTTTTGGGGGGCGCGGAGACATTCAGTACTTC.

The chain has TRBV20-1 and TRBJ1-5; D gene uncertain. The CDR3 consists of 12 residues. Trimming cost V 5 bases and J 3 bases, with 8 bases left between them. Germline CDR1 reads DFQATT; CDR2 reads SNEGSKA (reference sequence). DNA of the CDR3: TGCAGTGCTGCAGGTTACAATCAGCCCCAGCATTTT. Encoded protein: CSAAGYNQPQHF.

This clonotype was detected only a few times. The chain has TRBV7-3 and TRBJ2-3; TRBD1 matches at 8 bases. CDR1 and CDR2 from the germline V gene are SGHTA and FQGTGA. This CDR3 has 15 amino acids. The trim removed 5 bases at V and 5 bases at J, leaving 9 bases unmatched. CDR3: CASSRATGEVDTQYF. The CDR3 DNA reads TGTGCCAGCAGCAGGGCGACAGGGGAGGTAGATACGCAGTATTTT.

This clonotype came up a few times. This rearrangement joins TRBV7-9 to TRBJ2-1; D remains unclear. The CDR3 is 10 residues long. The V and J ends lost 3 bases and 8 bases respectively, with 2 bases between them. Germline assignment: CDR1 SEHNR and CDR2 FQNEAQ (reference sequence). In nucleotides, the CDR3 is TGTGCCAGCAGCTTCGATGAGCAGTTCTTC. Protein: CASSFDEQFF.

This CDR3 reads CASSPLGGVPTDTQYF. The CDR3 coding sequence is TGTGCCAGCAGCCCGCTCGGGGGGGTTCCAACAGATACGCAGTATTTT. The V and J genes are TRBV27 and TRBJ2-3, with TRBD2 identical over 8 bases. CDR3 length: 16 amino acids. Losses at the gene ends were 6 bases for V and 3 bases for J; bases not matched to a gene: 11. Per germline, CDR1 MNHEY and CDR2 SMNVEV (reference sequence).

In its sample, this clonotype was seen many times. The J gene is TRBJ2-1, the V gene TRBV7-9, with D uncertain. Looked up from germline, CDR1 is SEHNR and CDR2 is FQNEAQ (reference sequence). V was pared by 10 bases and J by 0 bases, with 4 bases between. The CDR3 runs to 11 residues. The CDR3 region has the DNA TGTGCCACCGACTCCTACAATGAGCAGTTCTTC. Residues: CATDSYNEQFF.

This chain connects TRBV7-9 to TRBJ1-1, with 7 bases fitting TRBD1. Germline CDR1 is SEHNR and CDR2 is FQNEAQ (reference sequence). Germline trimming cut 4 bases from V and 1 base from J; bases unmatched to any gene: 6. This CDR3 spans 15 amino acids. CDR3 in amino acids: CASSSKQGTNTEAFF. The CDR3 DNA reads TGTGCCAGCAGCTCTAAACAGGGGACGAACACTGAAGCTTTCTTT. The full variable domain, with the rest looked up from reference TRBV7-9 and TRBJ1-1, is DTGVSQNPRHKITKRGQNVTFRCDPISEHNRLYWYRQTLGQGPEFLTYFQNEAQLEKSRLLSDRFSAERPKGSFSTLEIQRTEQGDSAMYLCASSSKQGTNTEAFFGQGTRLTVV.

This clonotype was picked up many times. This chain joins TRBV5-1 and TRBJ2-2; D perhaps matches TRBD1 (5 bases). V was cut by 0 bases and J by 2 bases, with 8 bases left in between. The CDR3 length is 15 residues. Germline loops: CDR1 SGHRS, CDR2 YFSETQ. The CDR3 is CASSLGQFNTGELFF. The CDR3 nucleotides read TGCGCCAGCAGCTTGGGACAGTTTAACACCGGGGAGCTGTTTTTT. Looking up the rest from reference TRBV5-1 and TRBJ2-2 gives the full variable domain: KAGVTQTPRYLIKTRGQQVTLSCSPISGHRSVSWYQQTPGQGLQFLFEYFSETQRNKGNFPGRFSGRQFSNSRSEMNVSTLELGDSALYLCASSLGQFNTGELFFGEGSRLTVL.

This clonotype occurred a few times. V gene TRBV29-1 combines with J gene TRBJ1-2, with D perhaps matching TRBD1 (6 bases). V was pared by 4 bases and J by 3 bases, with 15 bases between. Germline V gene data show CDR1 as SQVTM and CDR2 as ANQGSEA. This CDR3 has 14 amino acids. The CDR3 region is CSVVKTGVDYGYTF. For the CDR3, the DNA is TGCAGCGTTGTTAAGACAGGTGTGGACTATGGCTACACCTTC.

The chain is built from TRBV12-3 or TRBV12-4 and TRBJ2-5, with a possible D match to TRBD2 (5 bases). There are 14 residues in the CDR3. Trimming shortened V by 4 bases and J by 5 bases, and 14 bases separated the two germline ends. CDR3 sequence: CASSSGYGWETQYF. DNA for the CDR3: TGTGCCAGCAGTTCGGGGTATGGATGGGAGACCCAGTACTTC.

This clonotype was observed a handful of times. The CDR3 DNA reads TGTGCCAGCAGCCCCAGCGGACGGCCACAGGGGACCCAGTACTTC. It specifies CASSPSGRPQGTQYF. The rearrangement uses TRBV7-9 and TRBJ2-5; D perhaps matches TRBD1 (6 bases). This CDR3 contains 15 residues. The germline V gene encodes CDR1 SEHNR and CDR2 FQNEAQ (reference sequence). The V end lost 5 bases, the J end lost 7 bases, and 20 bases lay between the germline ends.

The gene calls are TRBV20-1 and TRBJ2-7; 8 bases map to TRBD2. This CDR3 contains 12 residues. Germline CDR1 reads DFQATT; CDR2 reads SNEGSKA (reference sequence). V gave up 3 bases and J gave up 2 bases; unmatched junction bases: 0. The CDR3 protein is CSARRGAYEQYF. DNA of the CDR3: TGCAGTGCTAGGCGGGGGGCCTACGAGCAGTACTTC.